This TCR beta chain was retrieved from a study of type 1 regulatory T cells. Study details: T-allo10 is an in vitro-generated, Tr1-enriched CD4 T cell product specific for alloantigen.

Remarks on this clonotype: Its antigen is undetermined. Germline is not matched at one junction end, which may reflect a read error.

MiXCR was run by TCRdb on the reads, yielding one entry per CDR3 protein. The repertoire has about 24,000 distinct CDR3 sequences, approximately 44% of them found once; the top ten carry under 5%. Germline V lookup: CDR1 SGHRS, CDR2 YFSETQ. The CDR3 runs to 13 residues. The receptor comes from a human donor in good health. This chain connects TRBV5-1 to TRBJ2-7; TRBD1 might be the D (5 bases). Sequencing used cultured T cells, either the whole culture or a sorted T cell fraction (not recorded which). The CDR3 nucleotides are TGCGCCAGCAGCTTGAGGGGTATCTACAAGCAGTACTTC. It translates to CASSLRGIYKQYF.